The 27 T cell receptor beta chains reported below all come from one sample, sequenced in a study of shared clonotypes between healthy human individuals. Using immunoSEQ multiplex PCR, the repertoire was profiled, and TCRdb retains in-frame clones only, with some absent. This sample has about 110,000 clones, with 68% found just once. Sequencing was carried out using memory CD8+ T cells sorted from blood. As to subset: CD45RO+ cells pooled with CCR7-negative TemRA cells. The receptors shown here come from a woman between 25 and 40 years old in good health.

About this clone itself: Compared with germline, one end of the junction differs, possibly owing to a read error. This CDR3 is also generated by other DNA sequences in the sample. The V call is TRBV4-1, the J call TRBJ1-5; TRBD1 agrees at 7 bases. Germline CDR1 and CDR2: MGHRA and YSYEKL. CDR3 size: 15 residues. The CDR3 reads CASSSTGSGNQPQHF. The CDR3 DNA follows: TGTGCCAGCAGCTCGACAGGGTCAGGCAATCAGCCCCAGCATTTT.

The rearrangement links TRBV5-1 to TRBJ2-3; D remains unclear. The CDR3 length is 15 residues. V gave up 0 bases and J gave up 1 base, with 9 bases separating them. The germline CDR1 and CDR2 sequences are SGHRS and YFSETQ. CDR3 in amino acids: CASSLELDRTDTQYF. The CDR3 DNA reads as TGCGCCAGCAGCTTGGAGCTAGATCGCACAGATACGCAGTATTTT.

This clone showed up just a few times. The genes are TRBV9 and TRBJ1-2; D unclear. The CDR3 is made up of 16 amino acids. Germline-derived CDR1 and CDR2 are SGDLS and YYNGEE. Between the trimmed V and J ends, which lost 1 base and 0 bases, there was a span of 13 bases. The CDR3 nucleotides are TGTGCCAGCAGCGTAAAACTTCGGTTGGCTAACTATGGCTACACCTTC. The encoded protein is CASSVKLRLANYGYTF. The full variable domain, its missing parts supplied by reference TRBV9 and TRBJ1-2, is DSGVTQTPKHLITATGQRVTLRCSPRSGDLSVYWYQQSLDQGLQFLIQYYNGEERAKGNILERFSAQQFPDLHSELNLSSLELGDSALYFCASSVKLRLANYGYTFGSGTRLTVV.

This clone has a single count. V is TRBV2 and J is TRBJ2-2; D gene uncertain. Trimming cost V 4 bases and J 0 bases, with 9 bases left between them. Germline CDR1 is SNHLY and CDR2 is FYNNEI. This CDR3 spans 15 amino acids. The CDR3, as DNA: TGTGCCAGCAGTGGATCGTTTTCGAACACCGGGGAGCTGTTTTTT. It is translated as CASSGSFSNTGELFF. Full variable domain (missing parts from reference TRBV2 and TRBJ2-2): EPEVTQTPSHQVTQMGQEVILRCVPISNHLYFYWYRQILGQKVEFLVSFYNNEISEKSEIFDDQFSVERPDGSNFTLKIRSTKLEDSAMYFCASSGSFSNTGELFFGEGSRLTVL.

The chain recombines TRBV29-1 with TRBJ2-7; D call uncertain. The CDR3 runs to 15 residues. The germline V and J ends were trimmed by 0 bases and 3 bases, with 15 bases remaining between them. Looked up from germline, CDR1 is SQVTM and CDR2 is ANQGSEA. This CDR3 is CSVEDGASHGYEQYF. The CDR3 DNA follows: TGCAGCGTTGAAGATGGCGCCTCCCACGGCTACGAGCAGTACTTC.

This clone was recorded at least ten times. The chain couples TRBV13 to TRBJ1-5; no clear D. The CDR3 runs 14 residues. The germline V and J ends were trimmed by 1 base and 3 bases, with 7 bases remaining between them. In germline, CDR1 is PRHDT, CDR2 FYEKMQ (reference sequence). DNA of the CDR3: TGTGCCAGCAGCTTAGCCCCATCCAATCAGCCCCAGCATTTT. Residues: CASSLAPSNQPQHF.

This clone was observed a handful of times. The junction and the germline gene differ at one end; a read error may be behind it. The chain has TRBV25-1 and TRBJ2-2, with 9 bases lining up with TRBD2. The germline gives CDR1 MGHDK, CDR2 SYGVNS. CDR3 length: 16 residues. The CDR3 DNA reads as TGTGCCAGCAGGGAATTGAGTAGCGGGGGTACCGGGGAGCTGTTTTTT. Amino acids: CASRELSSGGTGELFF.

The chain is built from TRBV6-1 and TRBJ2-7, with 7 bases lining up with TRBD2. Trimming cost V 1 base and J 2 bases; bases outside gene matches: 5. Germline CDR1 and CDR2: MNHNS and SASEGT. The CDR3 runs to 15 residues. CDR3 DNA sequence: TGTGCCAGCAGTGAAGGGCAGCGGGGACCCTACGAGCAGTACTTC. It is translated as CASSEGQRGPYEQYF.

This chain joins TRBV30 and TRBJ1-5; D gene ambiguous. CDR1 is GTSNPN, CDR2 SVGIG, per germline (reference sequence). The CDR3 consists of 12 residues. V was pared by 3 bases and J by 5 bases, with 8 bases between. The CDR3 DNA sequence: TGTGCCTGGAGAGATACGGATCAGCCCCAGCATTTT. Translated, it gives CAWRDTDQPQHF.

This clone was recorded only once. As DNA, the CDR3 is TGTGCCAGCAGCTTAGGACACAACACTGAAGCTTTCTTT. Residues: CASSLGHNTEAFF. The chain links TRBV7-2 to TRBJ1-1; no clear D. The CDR3 has 13 amino acids. The germline CDR1 and CDR2 sequences are SGHTA and FQGNSA. V lost 1 base and J lost 2, with 5 bases in between.

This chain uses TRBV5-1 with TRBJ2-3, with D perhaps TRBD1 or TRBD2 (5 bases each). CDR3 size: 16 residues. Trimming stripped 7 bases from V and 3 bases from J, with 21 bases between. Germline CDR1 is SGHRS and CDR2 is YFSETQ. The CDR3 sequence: CASSQWGGRETDTQYF. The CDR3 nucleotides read TGCGCCAGCTCCCAATGGGGCGGGCGCGAAACAGATACGCAGTATTTT. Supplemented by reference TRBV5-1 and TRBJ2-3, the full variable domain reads KAGVTQTPRYLIKTRGQQVTLSCSPISGHRSVSWYQQTPGQGLQFLFEYFSETQRNKGNFPGRFSGRQFSNSRSEMNVSTLELGDSALYLCASSQWGGRETDTQYFGPGTRLTVL.

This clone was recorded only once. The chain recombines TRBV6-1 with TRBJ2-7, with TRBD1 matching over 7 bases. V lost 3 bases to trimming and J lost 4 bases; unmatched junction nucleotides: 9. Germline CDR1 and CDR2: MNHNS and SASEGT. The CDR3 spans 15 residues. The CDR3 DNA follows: TGTGCCAGCAGTGACTCAGCGGCAGGGGGATACGAGCAGTACTTC. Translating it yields CASSDSAAGGYEQYF.

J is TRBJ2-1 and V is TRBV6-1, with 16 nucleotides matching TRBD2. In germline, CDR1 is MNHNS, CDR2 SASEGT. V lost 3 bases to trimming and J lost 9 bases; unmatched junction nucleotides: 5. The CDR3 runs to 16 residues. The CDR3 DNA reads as TGTGCCAGCAGTGACTTGGGACTAGCGGGAGGGGGTGAGCAGTTCTTC. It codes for CASSDLGLAGGGEQFF.

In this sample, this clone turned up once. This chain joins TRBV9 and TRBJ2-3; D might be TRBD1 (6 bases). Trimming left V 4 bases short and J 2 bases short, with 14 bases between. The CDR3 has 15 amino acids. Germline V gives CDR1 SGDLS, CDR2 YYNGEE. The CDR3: CASSWKGQNTDTQYF. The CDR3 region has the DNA TGTGCCAGCAGCTGGAAGGGACAAAACACAGATACGCAGTATTTT.

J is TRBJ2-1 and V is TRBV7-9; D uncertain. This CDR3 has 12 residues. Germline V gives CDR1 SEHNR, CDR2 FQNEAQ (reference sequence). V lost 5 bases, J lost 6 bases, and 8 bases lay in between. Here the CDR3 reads CASSTLRNEQFF. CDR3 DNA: TGTGCCAGCAGCACCTTACGCAATGAGCAGTTCTTC.

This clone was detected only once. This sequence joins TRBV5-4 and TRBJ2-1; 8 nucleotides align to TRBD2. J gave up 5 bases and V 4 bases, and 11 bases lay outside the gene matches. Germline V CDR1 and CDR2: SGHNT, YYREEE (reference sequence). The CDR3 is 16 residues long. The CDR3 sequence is CASSPGGIAGHNEQFF. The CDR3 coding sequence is TGTGCCAGCAGCCCTGGTGGAATAGCGGGGCACAATGAGCAGTTCTTC. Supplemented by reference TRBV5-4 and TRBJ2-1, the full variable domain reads ETGVTQSPTHLIKTRGQQVTLRCSSQSGHNTVSWYQQALGQGPQFIFQYYREEENGRGNFPPRFSGLQFPNYSSELNVNALELDDSALYLCASSPGGIAGHNEQFFGPGTRLTVL.

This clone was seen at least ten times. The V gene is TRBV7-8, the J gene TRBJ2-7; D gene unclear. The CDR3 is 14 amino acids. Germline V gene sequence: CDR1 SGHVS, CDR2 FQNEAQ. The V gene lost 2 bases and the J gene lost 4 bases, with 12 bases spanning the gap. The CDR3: CASSLWLGTYEQYF. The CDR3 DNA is TGTGCCAGCAGCTTATGGTTAGGTACTTACGAGCAGTACTTC.

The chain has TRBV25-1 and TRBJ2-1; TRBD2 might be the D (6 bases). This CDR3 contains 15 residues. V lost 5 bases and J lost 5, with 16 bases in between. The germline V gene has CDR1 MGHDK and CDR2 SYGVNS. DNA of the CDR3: TGTGCCAGCAGTCAGCAGTCGGGAGACCACAATGAGCAGTTCTTC. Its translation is CASSQQSGDHNEQFF.

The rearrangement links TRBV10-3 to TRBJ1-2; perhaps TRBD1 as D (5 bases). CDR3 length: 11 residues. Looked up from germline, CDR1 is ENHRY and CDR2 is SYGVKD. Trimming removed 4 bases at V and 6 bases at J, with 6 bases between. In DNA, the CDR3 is TGTGCCATCAGTGTGGGGGATGGCTACACCTTC. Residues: CAISVGDGYTF.

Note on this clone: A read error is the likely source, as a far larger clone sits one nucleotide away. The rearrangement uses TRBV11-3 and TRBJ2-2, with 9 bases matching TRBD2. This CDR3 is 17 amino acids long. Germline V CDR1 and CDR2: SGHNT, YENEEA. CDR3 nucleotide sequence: TGTGCCAGCAGCTTAACCAGACTAGCGGCCTACACCGGGGAGCTGCTTTTT. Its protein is CASSLTRLAAYTGELLF.

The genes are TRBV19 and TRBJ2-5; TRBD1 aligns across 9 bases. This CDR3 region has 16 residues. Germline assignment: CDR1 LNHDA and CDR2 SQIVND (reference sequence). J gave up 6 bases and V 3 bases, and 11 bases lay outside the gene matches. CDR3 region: CASSIPGTGIGKTQYF. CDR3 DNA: TGTGCCAGTAGTATCCCCGGGACAGGGATAGGGAAGACCCAGTACTTC.

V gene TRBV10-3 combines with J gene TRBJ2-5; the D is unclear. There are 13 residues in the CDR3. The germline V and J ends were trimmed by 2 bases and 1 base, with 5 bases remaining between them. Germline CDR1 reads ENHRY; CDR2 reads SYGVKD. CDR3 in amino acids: CAISEAGQETQYF. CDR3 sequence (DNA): TGTGCCATCAGTGAGGCCGGCCAAGAGACCCAGTACTTC.

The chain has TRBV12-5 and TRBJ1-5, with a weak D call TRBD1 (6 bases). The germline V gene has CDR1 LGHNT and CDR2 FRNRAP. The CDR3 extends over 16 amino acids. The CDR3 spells CTKQGQVPYSNQPQHF. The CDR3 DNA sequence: TGTACCAAACAGGGTCAAGTACCCTATAGCAATCAGCCCCAGCATTTT. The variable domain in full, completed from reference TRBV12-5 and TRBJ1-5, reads DARVTQTPRHKVTEMGQEVTMRCQPILGHNTVFWYRQTMMQGLELLAYFRNRAPLDDSGMPKDRFSAEMPDATLATLKIQPSEPRDSAVYFCTKQGQVPYSNQPQHFGDGTRLSIL.

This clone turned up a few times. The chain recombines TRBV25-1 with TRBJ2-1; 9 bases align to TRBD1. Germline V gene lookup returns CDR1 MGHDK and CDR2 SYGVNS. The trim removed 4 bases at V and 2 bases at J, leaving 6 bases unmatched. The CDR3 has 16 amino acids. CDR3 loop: CASSARDRATYNEQFF. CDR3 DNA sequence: TGTGCCAGCAGTGCCCGGGACAGGGCTACCTACAATGAGCAGTTCTTC.

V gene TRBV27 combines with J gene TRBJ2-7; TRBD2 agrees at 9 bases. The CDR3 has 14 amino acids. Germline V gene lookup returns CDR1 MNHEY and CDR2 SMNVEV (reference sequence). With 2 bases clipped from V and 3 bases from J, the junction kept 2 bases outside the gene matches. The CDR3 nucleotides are TGTGCCAGCAGTTTAAAACTAGCGGGCTACGAGCAGTACTTC. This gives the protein CASSLKLAGYEQYF.

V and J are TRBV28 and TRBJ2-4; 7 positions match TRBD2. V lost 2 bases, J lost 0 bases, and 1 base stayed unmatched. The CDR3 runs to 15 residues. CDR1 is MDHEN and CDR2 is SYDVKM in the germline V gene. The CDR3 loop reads CASSLGGVAKNIQYF. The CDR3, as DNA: TGTGCCAGCAGTTTAGGGGGGGTAGCCAAAAACATTCAGTACTTC.

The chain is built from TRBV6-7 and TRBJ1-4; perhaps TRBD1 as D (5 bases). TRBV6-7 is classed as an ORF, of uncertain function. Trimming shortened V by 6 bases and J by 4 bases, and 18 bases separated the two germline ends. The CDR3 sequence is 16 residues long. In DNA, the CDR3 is TGTGCCAGCAGCCCACCCTTCCCGGGGCTTAATGAAAAACTGTTTTTT. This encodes CASSPPFPGLNEKLFF.